These 2 T cell receptor beta chains share one sample of origin, sequenced in a study of technical replicates of blood from a few donors. Only in-frame clones appear in the TCRdb table, and some are missing; sequencing was by immunoSEQ multiplex PCR. The table includes tens of thousands of clones, 98% detected once. The sample comprised T cells isolated from PBMCs. All receptors come from a human donor in good health.

The chain recombines TRBV5-4 with TRBJ2-1, with D possibly matching TRBD1 (6 bases). Germline-derived CDR1 and CDR2 are SGHNT and YYREEE (reference sequence). The CDR3 consists of 12 residues. The CDR3 nucleotides read TGTGTTACTGGGGGCACCTACAATGAGCAGTTCTTC. Translated, it gives CVTGGTYNEQFF.

This chain connects TRBV27 to TRBJ1-5; D is uncertain. CDR1 is MNHEY, CDR2 SMNVEV, per germline (reference sequence). The CDR3 contains 15 residues. V was clipped by 7 bases and J by 0 bases, with 13 bases between them. The DNA of the CDR3 is TGTGCCAGCACAGAGAGGGCGGATAGCAATCAGCCCCAGCATTTT. Protein sequence: CASTERADSNQPQHF.